This T cell receptor (beta chain) was recorded in a study of shared clonotypes between healthy human individuals (TCRdb year 2020). About the investigation overall: The cohort included three men and two women between 18 and 49 years of age. For each donor, CD4 naive and CD4 memory were each given three plates, CD8 naive was given two plates, and CD8 memory was given one plate. To estimate repertoire size and how much clonotype sharing occurs between individuals, the study deeply sequenced the blood TCR repertoires of about 5 healthy adults. Libraries were prepared and TCR repertoires were sequenced by different laboratories using diverse techniques, in order to increase sequencing depth and limit assay-specific biases. Per donor, leukapheresis produced somewhere between about 0.94 and 9 billion PBMCs. Broad study findings and their caveats: Higher generation probabilities were observed for clonotypes shared by all four sorted-subset donors than for non-shared clonotypes. Incomplete sequencing was indicated by rarefaction of sorted-subset datasets, despite the large sequencing depth. Sampling was limited to blood, and TCR repertoires in tissue likely differ from TCR repertoires in blood. Naive subsets generally had larger estimated clonotype richness than memory subsets. Sharing across several donors was observed for around 5% of naive CD4, over 3% of naive CD8, 2% to 2.5% of memory CD4, and roughly 0.4% of memory CD8 clonotypes. Pairwise subsampling indicated that sequencing depth was expected to affect the degree of clonotype sharing among donors. Because the study included only a small number of donors, the genetic and exposure-history diversity represented was limited.

Using the deep immunoSEQ assay, multiplex PCR amplified TCR CDR3 regions from genomic DNA. For each cell subset, the extracted genomic DNA was distributed evenly across all wells of several immunoSEQ 96-well plates, and each plate served as one replicate. Each replicate PCR for sorted subsets received 200 ng genomic DNA, equal to around 32,000 T cell genomes. The purified libraries were quantified using a Qubit 3.0 fluorometer, sized with a Bioanalyzer 2100, and then quantified again using the KAPA Library Quantification kit. Each immunoSEQ 96-well plate was sequenced on its own single-read 150-cycle Illumina NextSeq 550 flow cell. The published analysis was carried out like this. Because the immunoSEQ output held only junctional sequences and lacked quality scores, the filtering could not match the filtering applied to full-length reads. To assign V/J genes and CDR3, sequences were annotated using PyIR, a Python wrapper for IgBLAST v1.9, with IMGT germline references. Reads with weak V/J assignments (E-value above 1e-6), missing CDR3, stop codons, out-of-frame junctions, or ambiguous translated residues were removed. A V3J clonotype was defined by an identical inferred V gene, J gene, and CDR3 amino acid sequence. Percentage overlap between repertoires was computed as shared unique clonotypes divided by the size of the smaller repertoire. Repertoire richness was assessed with RTK rarefaction, the Chao1 estimator, and Recon v2.1 estimates of unobserved clonotypes. OLGA was used to compute generation probabilities for all TCRbeta clonotypes that the gDNA method yielded from several donors. TCRdb carries this immuneACCESS record with in-frame sequences only. Its versions omit some clonotypes, under half of them owing to an unresolved V gene in the studies checked, with the rest unexplained. That table furnishes V, J and clone size, whereas the DNA furnished D and trimming. The sample table contains some 1,400,000 clones; only one count was recorded for roughly 95% of them. The top ten clonotypes cover 1.2% of the sample.

The donors were healthy, HIV-negative adults with no recently reported acute infections or vaccinations. Every donor was a Caucasian adult residing in Nashville, Tennessee, USA. CD4+ T cells were enriched by magnetic negative selection; naive cells were then positively selected on CD45RA, and the negative fraction formed the memory subset. Blood was collected by leukapheresis, and PBMCs were isolated by Ficoll-Histopaque density gradient centrifugation and then cryopreserved in liquid nitrogen vapor phase. Analytical flow cytometry was used to check the purity and quantity of each magnetically sorted T cell population. Each sorted fraction had its genomic DNA isolated and then quantified by UV absorbance on a Nanodrop 2000c. As for this clone: Its specific antigen is unknown. Base qualities were left out, and no much larger clone turns up one base away.

CDR1 SQVTM and CDR2 ANQGSEA were looked up in the germline V gene. Trimming removed 6 bases from V and 0 bases from J, leaving 15 bases between the germline ends. Inclusive of the bounding cysteine and phenylalanine, the CDR3 is 14 residues long. The CDR3 DNA has 42 bases and is translated from base 1. This TCR derives from a young man in good health. Sequencing was done on a sample of naive CD4+ T cells sorted from blood. The cell subset or site label on this specimen signifies: CD45RA+ positively selected. The receptor chain draws on TRBV29-1 and TRBJ2-7, with the D gene possibly TRBD1 or TRBD2, each one fitting 5 bases. The DNA sequence follows: TGCAGCGTCAATGACAGAGGGTCCTCCTACGAGCAGTACTTC. Translation gives CSVNDRGSSYEQYF.